The 13 T cell receptor beta chains presented below share a single source sample, sequenced in a study of neoadjuvant anti-PD-1 for oral cavity cancer. The repertoire was sequenced with immunoSEQ multiplex PCR; TCRdb's copy has only in-frame clones and lacks some. In the table there are over 14,000 clones, 71% of which are singletons. The starting material was PBMCs, obtained before nivolumab (anti-PD-1) treatment. Receptors originate from a person between 40 and 85 years old with oral cavity squamous cell carcinoma.

This clone was counted only a few times. The rearrangement uses TRBV5-1 and TRBJ1-3, with no clear D. The CDR3 is 13 amino acids. The ends were cut back, 0 bases at V and 11 bases at J, with 12 bases in the middle. Germline-derived CDR1 and CDR2 are SGHRS and YFSETQ. The CDR3 bases are TGCGCCAGCAGCTTGGCCGGGTACAGCTCCATATATTTT. This codes for CASSLAGYSSIYF.

The CDR3 spells CASSLTGVGGSSYEQYF. In DNA, the CDR3 is TGTGCCAGCAGTTTAACGGGGGTTGGGGGTAGCTCCTACGAGCAGTACTTC. V and J are TRBV27 and TRBJ2-7; tentative D call: TRBD2 (6 bases). CDR3 length: 17 amino acids. The V gene's germline CDR1 is MNHEY and CDR2 SMNVEV (reference sequence). V shed 2 bases and J shed 0 bases, with 17 bases lying between them.

This clone was observed a handful of times. The rearrangement joins TRBV4-1 to TRBJ1-3; 8 bases line up with TRBD1. Trimming cost V 0 bases and J 4 bases; bases outside gene matches: 14. CDR3 length: 19 amino acids. Germline CDR1 and CDR2: MGHRA and YSYEKL. The CDR3 nucleotides are TGCGCCAGCAGCCAAGAGCCAGGGGGCACTATTCTGGTAGGAAACACCATATATTTT. It translates to CASSQEPGGTILVGNTIYF.

The V gene is TRBV5-1, the J gene TRBJ2-1; D gene ambiguous. Germline loops: CDR1 SGHRS, CDR2 YFSETQ. Trimming stripped 4 bases from V and 4 bases from J, with 15 bases between. The CDR3 consists of 15 residues. CDR3: CASSPAATSYNEQFF. The CDR3 DNA reads TGCGCCAGCAGCCCGGCGGCGACGTCTTACAATGAGCAGTTCTTC.

This chain links TRBV4-1 with TRBJ1-5; D not certain. The germline V and J ends were trimmed by 6 bases and 0 bases, with 12 bases remaining between them. Germline V CDR1 and CDR2: MGHRA, YSYEKL. The CDR3 consists of 15 residues. The CDR3 DNA reads TGCGCCAGCAGAGCAAACCCAGGTAGCAATCAGCCCCAGCATTTT. This translates into CASRANPGSNQPQHF.

The chain is built from TRBV7-9 and TRBJ1-4; D uncertain. V lost 4 bases, J lost 1 base, and 10 bases lay in between. The CDR3 is made up of 15 amino acids. Germline CDR1 SEHNR, CDR2 FQNEAQ (reference sequence). The DNA for the CDR3 is TGTGCCAGCAGCTCTCAACAGTTAACTAATGAAAAACTGTTTTTT. It yields the protein CASSSQQLTNEKLFF.

The rearrangement uses TRBV23-1 and TRBJ2-7; 10 nucleotides agree with TRBD2. TRBV23-1 is assigned to the ORF class and has an uncertain function. V shed 2 bases and J 4 bases; nucleotides not matched to a gene: 5. The CDR3 has 15 amino acids. CDR3 sequence (DNA): TGCGCCAGCAGTCAACTAGCGGGAGTTCCTTACGAGCAGTACTTC. The encoded protein is CASSQLAGVPYEQYF.

The rearrangement joins TRBV5-6 to TRBJ1-2, with D perhaps TRBD1 (6 bases). Germline lookup yields CDR1 SGHDT and CDR2 YYEEEE. Trimming took off 4 bases at V and 4 bases at J, with 20 bases between the two ends. The CDR3 totals 16 residues. CDR3 sequence reads: CASSPLDRPPGYGYTF. The CDR3 DNA sequence: TGTGCCAGCAGCCCCCTGGACAGACCCCCCGGCTATGGCTACACCTTC.

This rearrangement joins TRBV25-1 to TRBJ2-6; perhaps TRBD1 as D (6 bases). Deletions cut 3 bases from V and 2 bases from J, with 17 bases between. This CDR3 region has 18 residues. In germline, CDR1 is MGHDK, CDR2 SYGVNS. The DNA of the CDR3 is TGTGCCAGCAGTGATACGGGACCCCCAGGGGCTGGGGCCAACGTCCTGACTTTC. Its protein product is CASSDTGPPGAGANVLTF.

This chain uses TRBV6-1 with TRBJ2-1, with 8 bases aligning to TRBD2. Per the germline V gene, CDR1 is MNHNS and CDR2 is SASEGT. The ends lost 8 bases at V and 7 bases at J; junction bases unmatched: 7. The CDR3 totals 13 residues. The CDR3 sequence: CASAGSGSNEQFF. The CDR3 region has the DNA TGTGCCAGCGCTGGCAGCGGGAGTAATGAGCAGTTCTTC.

This sequence joins TRBV11-2 and TRBJ2-2, with 9 bases fitting TRBD2. CDR3 length equals 15 residues. Germline V lookup: CDR1 SGHAT, CDR2 FQNNGV. After removal of 6 bases from V and 6 bases from J, the junction contained 8 bases not matched to a gene. The CDR3 loop reads CASRKPGLASGELFF. The DNA for the CDR3 is TGTGCCAGCAGAAAGCCGGGACTAGCTTCCGGGGAGCTGTTTTTT.

The rearrangement joins TRBV10-3 to TRBJ2-5, with 7 bases matching TRBD2. Looked up from germline, CDR1 is ENHRY and CDR2 is SYGVKD. This CDR3 is 16 amino acids long. With V trimmed by 3 bases and J by 5 bases, 12 bases remained unmatched. The CDR3: CAISDISGGSRETQYF. In nucleotides, the CDR3 is TGTGCCATCAGTGACATCTCGGGCGGGAGTCGGGAGACCCAGTACTTC.

The V and J genes are TRBV5-8 and TRBJ2-1, with D tentatively TRBD2 (6 bases). The germline V gene encodes CDR1 SGHTS and CDR2 YDEGEE. The CDR3 has 15 residues. V gave up 4 bases and J gave up 2 bases, with 13 bases separating them. The DNA of the CDR3 is TGTGCCAGCAGCCCTTGGGGGAGGCCCTACAATGAGCAGTTCTTC. This translates into CASSPWGRPYNEQFF.